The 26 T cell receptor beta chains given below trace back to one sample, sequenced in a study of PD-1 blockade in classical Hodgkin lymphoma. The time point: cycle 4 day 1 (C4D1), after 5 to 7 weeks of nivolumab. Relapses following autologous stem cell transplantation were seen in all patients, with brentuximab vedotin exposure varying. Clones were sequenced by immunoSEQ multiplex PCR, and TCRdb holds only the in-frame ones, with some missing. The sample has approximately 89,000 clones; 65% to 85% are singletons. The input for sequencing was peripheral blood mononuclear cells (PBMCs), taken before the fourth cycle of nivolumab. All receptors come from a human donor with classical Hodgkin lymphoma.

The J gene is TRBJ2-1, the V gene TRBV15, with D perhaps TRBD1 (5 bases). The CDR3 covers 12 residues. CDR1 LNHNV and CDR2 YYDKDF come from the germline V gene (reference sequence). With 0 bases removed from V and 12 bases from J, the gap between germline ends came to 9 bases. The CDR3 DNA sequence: TGTGCCACCAGCAGAGACAGAACAGGGCAGTTCTTC. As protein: CATSRDRTGQFF.

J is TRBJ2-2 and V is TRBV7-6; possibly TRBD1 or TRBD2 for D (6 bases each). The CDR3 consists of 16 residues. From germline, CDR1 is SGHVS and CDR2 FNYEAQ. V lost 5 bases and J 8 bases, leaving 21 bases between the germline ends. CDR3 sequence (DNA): TGTGCCAGCAGCAACAGTGGCGGGACACCCAGGGGGGAGCTGTTTTTT. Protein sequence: CASSNSGGTPRGELFF.

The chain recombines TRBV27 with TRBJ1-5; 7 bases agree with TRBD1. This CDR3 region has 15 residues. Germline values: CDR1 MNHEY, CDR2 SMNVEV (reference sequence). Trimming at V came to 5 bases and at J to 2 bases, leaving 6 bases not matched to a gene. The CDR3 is CASSQGGGRNQPQHF. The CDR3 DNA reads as TGTGCCAGCAGTCAGGGGGGCGGACGCAATCAGCCCCAGCATTTT.

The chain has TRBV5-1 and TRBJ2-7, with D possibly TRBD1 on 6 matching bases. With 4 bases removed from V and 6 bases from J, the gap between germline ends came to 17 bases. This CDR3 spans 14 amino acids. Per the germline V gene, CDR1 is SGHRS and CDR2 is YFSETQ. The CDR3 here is CASSPDGGQGEQYF. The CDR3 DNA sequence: TGCGCCAGCAGCCCGGATGGGGGCCAGGGCGAGCAGTACTTC.

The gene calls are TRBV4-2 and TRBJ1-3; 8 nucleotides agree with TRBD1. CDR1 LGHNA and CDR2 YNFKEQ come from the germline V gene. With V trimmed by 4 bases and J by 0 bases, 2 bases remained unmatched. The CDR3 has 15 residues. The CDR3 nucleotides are TGTGCCAGCAGCCGCGACAGGGGCTCTGGAAACACCATATATTTT. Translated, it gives CASSRDRGSGNTIYF.

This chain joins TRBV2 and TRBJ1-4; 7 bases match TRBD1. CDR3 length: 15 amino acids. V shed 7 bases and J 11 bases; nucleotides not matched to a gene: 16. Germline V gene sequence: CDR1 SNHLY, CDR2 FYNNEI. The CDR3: CASITTGAKGAKLFF. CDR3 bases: TGTGCCAGCATTACTACAGGGGCCAAGGGTGCTAAACTGTTTTTT. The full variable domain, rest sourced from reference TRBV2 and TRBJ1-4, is EPEVTQTPSHQVTQMGQEVILRCVPISNHLYFYWYRQILGQKVEFLVSFYNNEISEKSEIFDDQFSVERPDGSNFTLKIRSTKLEDSAMYFCASITTGAKGAKLFFGSGTQLSVL.

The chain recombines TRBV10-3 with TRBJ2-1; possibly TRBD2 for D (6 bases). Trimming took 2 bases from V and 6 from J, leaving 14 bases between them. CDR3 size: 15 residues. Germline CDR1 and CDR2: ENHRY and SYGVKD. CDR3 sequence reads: CAISEMSGVRNEQFF. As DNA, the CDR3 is TGTGCCATCAGTGAGATGTCGGGAGTTCGCAATGAGCAGTTCTTC.

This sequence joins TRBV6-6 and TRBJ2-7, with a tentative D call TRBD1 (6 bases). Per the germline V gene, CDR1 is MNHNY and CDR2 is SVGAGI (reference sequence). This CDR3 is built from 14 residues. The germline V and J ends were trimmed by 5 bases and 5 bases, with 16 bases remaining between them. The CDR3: CASSTPTGFHEQYF. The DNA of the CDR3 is TGTGCCAGCAGTACCCCAACAGGGTTCCACGAGCAGTACTTC.

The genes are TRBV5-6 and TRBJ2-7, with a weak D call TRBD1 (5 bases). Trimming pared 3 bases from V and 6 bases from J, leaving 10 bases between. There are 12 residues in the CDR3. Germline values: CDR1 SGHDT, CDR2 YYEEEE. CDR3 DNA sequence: TGTGCCAGCAGCTGGGCTAGGGGCGAGCAGTACTTC. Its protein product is CASSWARGEQYF. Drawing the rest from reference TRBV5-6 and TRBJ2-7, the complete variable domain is DAGVTQSPTHLIKTRGQQVTLRCSPKSGHDTVSWYQQALGQGPQFIFQYYEEEERQRGNFPDRFSGHQFPNYSSELNVNALLLGDSALYLCASSWARGEQYFGPGTRLTVT.

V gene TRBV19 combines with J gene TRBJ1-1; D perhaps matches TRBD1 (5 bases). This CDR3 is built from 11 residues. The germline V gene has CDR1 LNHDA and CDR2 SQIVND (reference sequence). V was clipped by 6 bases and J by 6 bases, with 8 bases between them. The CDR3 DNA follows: TGTGCCAGTAGCAGGGAGTCTGAAGCTTTCTTT. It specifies CASSRESEAFF.

CDR3: CASSPDRGGGIGQPQHF. In nucleotides, the CDR3 is TGTGCCAGCAGCCCTGACAGGGGGGGTGGAATTGGTCAGCCCCAGCATTTT. This chain connects TRBV7-2 to TRBJ1-5; 9 nucleotides match TRBD1. With 5 bases clipped from V and 6 bases from J, the junction kept 14 bases outside the gene matches. This CDR3 comprises 17 residues. Germline CDR1 SGHTA, CDR2 FQGNSA.

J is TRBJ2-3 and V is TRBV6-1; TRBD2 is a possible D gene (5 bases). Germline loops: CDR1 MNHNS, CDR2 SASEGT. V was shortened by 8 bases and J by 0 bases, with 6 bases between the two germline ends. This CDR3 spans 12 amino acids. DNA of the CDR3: TGTGCCAGCCGACTAAGCACAGATACGCAGTATTTT. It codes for CASRLSTDTQYF.

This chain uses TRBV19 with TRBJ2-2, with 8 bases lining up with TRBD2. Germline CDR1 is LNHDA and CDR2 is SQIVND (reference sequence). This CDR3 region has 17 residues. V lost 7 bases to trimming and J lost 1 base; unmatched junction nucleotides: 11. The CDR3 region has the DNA TGTGCCAGTAATCTATCGGGAGGGACAAGGAACACCGGGGAGCTGTTTTTT. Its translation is CASNLSGGTRNTGELFF.

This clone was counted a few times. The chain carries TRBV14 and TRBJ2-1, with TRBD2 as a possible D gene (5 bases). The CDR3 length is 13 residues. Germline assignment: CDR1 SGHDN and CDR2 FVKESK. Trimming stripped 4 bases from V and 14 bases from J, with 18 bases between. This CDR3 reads CASSPTRIGLEFF. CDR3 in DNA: TGTGCCAGCAGCCCTACTAGAATAGGTTTGGAGTTCTTC.

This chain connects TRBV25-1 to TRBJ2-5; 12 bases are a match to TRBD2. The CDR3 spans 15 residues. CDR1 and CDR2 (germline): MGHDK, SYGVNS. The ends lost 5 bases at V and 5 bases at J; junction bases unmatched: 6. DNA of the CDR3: TGTGCCAGCAGTCACGTGACTAGCGGGAGTGAGACCCAGTACTTC. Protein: CASSHVTSGSETQYF.

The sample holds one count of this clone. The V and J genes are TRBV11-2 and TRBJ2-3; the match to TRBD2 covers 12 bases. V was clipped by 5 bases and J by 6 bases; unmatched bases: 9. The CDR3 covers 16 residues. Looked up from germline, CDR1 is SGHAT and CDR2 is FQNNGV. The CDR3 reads CASSPRLAGVDDTQYF. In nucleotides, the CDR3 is TGTGCCAGCAGCCCCCGACTAGCGGGAGTGGACGATACGCAGTATTTT.

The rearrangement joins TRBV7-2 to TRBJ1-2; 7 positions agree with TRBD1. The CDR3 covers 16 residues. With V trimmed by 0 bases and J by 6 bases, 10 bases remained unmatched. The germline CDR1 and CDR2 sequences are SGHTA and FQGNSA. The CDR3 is CASSLAPGQPADGYTF. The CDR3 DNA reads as TGTGCCAGCAGCTTAGCCCCGGGACAGCCAGCGGATGGCTACACCTTC.

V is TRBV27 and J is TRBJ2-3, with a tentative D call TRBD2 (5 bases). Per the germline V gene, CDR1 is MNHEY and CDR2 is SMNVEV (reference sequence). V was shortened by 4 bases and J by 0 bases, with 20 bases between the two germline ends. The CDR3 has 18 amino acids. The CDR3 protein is CASSSPRGGSSSTDTQYF. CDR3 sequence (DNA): TGTGCCAGCAGTTCCCCCCGGGGTGGGAGTAGTAGCACAGATACGCAGTATTTT.

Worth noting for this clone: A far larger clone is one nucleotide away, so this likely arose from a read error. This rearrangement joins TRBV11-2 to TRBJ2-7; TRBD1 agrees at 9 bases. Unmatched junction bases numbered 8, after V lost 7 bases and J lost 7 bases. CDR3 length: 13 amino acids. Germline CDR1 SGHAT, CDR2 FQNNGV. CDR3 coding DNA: TGTGCCAGCAACTACGGACAGGGGTGGGAGCAGTACTTC. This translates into CASNYGQGWEQYF.

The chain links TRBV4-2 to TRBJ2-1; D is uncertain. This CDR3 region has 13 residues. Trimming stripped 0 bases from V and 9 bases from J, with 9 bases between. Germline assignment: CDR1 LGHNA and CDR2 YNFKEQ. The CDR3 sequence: CASSQEPLGEQFF. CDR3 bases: TGTGCCAGCAGCCAAGAGCCCTTAGGTGAGCAGTTCTTC.

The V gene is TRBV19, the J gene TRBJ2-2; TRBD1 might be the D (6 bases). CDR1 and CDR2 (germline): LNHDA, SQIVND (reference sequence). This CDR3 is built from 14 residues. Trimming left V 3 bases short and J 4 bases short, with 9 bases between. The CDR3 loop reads CASSMIRGTGELFF. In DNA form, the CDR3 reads TGTGCCAGTAGTATGATCAGGGGCACCGGGGAGCTGTTTTTT.

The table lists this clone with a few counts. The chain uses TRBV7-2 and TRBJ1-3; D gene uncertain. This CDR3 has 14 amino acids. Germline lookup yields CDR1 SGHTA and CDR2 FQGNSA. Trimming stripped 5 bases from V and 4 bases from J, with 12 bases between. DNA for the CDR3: TGTGCCAGCAGCACCCTAGCGGGCGGAAACACCATATATTTT. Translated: CASSTLAGGNTIYF.

The CDR3 DNA reads TGTGCCAGCACCCTTAGGGGACTAGCGCACAATGAGCAGTTCTTC. Protein sequence: CASTLRGLAHNEQFF. The chain has TRBV5-4 and TRBJ2-1; 10 nucleotides align to TRBD2. This CDR3 is built from 15 residues. J gave up 5 bases and V 6 bases, and 8 bases lay outside the gene matches. Germline V lookup: CDR1 SGHNT, CDR2 YYREEE (reference sequence).

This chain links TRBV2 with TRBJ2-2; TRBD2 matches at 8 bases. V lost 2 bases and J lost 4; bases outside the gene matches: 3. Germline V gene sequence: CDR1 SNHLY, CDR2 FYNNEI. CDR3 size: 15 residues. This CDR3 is CASSELAGSTGELFF. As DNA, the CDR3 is TGTGCCAGCAGTGAACTAGCGGGCAGCACCGGGGAGCTGTTTTTT.

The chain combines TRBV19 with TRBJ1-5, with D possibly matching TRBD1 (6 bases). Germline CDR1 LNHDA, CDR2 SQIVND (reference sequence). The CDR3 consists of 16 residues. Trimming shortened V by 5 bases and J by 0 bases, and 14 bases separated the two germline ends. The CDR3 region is CASSLTGTPSNQPQHF. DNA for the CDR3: TGTGCCAGTAGTCTAACCGGGACACCTAGCAATCAGCCCCAGCATTTT.

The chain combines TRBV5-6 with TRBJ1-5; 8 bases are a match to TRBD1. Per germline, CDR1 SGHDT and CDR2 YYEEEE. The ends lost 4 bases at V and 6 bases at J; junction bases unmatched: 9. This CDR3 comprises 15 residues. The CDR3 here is CASSTLTGGGQPQHF. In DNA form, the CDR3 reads TGTGCCAGCAGCACGCTAACAGGGGGAGGTCAGCCCCAGCATTTT.